Listed below are T cell receptor beta chains from one sample, sequenced in a study of blood T cell repertoires in COVID-19. Sequenced by immunoSEQ multiplex PCR; TCRdb stores in-frame clones only, minus some. This table has hundreds of thousands of clones, roughly 86% appearing once. The sequenced sample was peripheral blood. The receptors shown here come from a woman aged 70-85 years with COVID-19, enrolled during active disease. The CDR3 runs from the conserved cysteine through the conserved F or W. Each record gives: D gene, V gene, CDR3 length, J gene, clone size, CDR3 DNA, CDR3 protein. A D gene is named only where the DNA matches it firmly. Clone size, where shown, is once, few, many, or a class for clones that have expanded.

NA,TRBV14,14,TRBJ1-3,NA,TGTGCCAGCGGTAGTTTGCACTCTGGAAACACCATATATTTT,CASGSLHSGNTIYF
NA,TRBV2,11,TRBJ1-6,NA,TGTGCCAGCAGTGACGGTTCACCCCTCCACTTT,CASSDGSPLHF
TRBD2,TRBV6-2/TRBV6-3,16,TRBJ2-1,NA,TGTGCCAGCAGTTACACTAGCGGGGGGGCCTTCGATGAGCAGTTCTTC,CASSYTSGGAFDEQFF
TRBD1,TRBV6-6,15,TRBJ1-5,NA,TGTGCCAGCAGTTCACAGGGGTCAGGCAATCAGCCCCAGCATTTT,CASSSQGSGNQPQHF
TRBD1,TRBV24-1,15,TRBJ2-7,NA,TGTGCCACCAGTGACCCGGGACAGGGGTCCTACGAGCAGTACTTC,CATSDPGQGSYEQYF
NA,TRBV27,17,TRBJ2-2,NA,TGTGCCAGCAGTTCTACACACACTAGAGGGATGGGCGGGGAGCTGTTTTTT,CASSSTHTRGMGGELFF
TRBD2,TRBV18,17,TRBJ2-1,once,TGTGCCAGCTCACCTGAAGGGAGCGGGGGGCTCTGGAATGAGCAGTTCTTC,CASSPEGSGGLWNEQFF
NA,TRBV6-5,12,TRBJ1-2,NA,TGTGCCAGCAGTTACGGGGGGTTTGGCTACACCTTC,CASSYGGFGYTF
TRBD1,TRBV7-2,15,TRBJ2-5,NA,TGTGCCAGCAGCTCGCGGGGGACAGGGGGAGAGACCCAGTACTTC,CASSSRGTGGETQYF
TRBD2,TRBV15,14,TRBJ2-5,NA,TGTGCCACCAGCAGGCGGACTAGTCCCGAGACCCAGTACTTC,CATSRRTSPETQYF
NA,TRBV6-5,14,TRBJ1-4,NA,TGTGCCAGCAGTAGAGGGAACACTAATGAAAAACTGTTTTTT,CASSRGNTNEKLFF
NA,TRBV12-3/TRBV12-4,12,TRBJ2-5,NA,TGTGCCAGCAGTCCTAGTCGGGAGACCCAGTACTTC,CASSPSRETQYF
NA,TRBV6-5,13,TRBJ2-7,NA,TGTGCCAGCAGTTACGACTTAGGGGCCGAGCAGTACTTC,CASSYDLGAEQYF
TRBD1,TRBV6-5,15,TRBJ1-2,once,TGTGCCAGCAGTTACGCCCGGGACAGTTACTATGGCTACACCTTC,CASSYARDSYYGYTF
TRBD2,TRBV7-2,15,TRBJ2-7,NA,TGTGCCAGCAGCTCTCAAGCGGGGGGGCAGTACGAGCAGTACTTC,CASSSQAGGQYEQYF
NA,TRBV25-1,12,TRBJ1-2,NA,TGTGCCAGCAGTGGTACGGACTATGGCTACACCTTC,CASSGTDYGYTF
NA,TRBV7-6,16,TRBJ1-6,once,TGTGCCAGCAGCTTAGAAGGGGGGGCCAGGGGTTCACCCCTCCACTTT,CASSLEGGARGSPLHF
TRBD1,TRBV7-9,15,TRBJ1-1,NA,TGTGCCAGCAGCTTATCTGGGACAGGGAACACTGAAGCTTTCTTT,CASSLSGTGNTEAFF
TRBD2,TRBV9,17,TRBJ2-1,NA,TGTGCCAGCAGCGTAGGCGTTAGCGGGGCCCTTAGGAATGAGCAGTTCTTC,CASSVGVSGALRNEQFF
NA,TRBV30,12,TRBJ2-3,NA,TGCGTGGGGTTCCGGGGTGGAGATACGCAGTATTTT,CVGFRGGDTQYF
NA,TRBV7-6,14,TRBJ2-7,NA,TGTGCCAGCAGCCCAAGAAGGAGCTCCTACGAGCAGTACTTC,CASSPRRSSYEQYF
NA,TRBV6-5,15,TRBJ1-1,NA,TGTGCCAGCACCGCCCTATCAGGGAAGAACACTGAAGCTTTCTTT,CASTALSGKNTEAFF
NA,TRBV9,11,TRBJ1-1,NA,TGTGCCAGCAGCGCGGGGAGGGTAGCTTTCTTT,CASSAGRVAFF
TRBD2,TRBV11-1,15,TRBJ2-1,NA,TGTGCCAGCAGCTTAGCAAGCGGGATTTACAATGAGCAGTTCTTC,CASSLASGIYNEQFF
NA,TRBV2,16,TRBJ1-3,few,TGTGCCAGCAGTGAAGCGTACGGGGGAGGTGGAAACACCATATATTTT,CASSEAYGGGGNTIYF
NA,TRBV19,15,TRBJ1-2,NA,TGTGCCAGTAGTATAGCGGACAGCCTCAACTATGGCTACACCTTC,CASSIADSLNYGYTF
NA,TRBV21-1,13,TRBJ1-2,NA,TGTGCCAGCAACCAGACAGGGGAGGATGGCTACACCTTC,CASNQTGEDGYTF
NA,TRBV18,14,TRBJ2-7,NA,TGTGCCAGCTCATCGCAATCCAGTCAGTACGAGCAGTACTTC,CASSSQSSQYEQYF
TRBD1,TRBV24-1,13,TRBJ1-2,NA,TGTGCCACCAGATCCGGACAGGACTATGGCTACACCTTC,CATRSGQDYGYTF
NA,TRBV6-5,13,TRBJ2-5,NA,TGTGCCAGCAGGGTCGGGGGACAAGAGACCCAGTACTTC,CASRVGGQETQYF
NA,TRBV24-1,13,TRBJ1-5,once,TGTGCCACCAGTGATGGGGGCCCTCGGCCCCAGCATTTT,CATSDGGPRPQHF
NA,TRBV2,14,TRBJ1-2,NA,TGTGCCAGCAGTAATGGGAGACTGCCCTATGGCTACACCTTC,CASSNGRLPYGYTF
NA,TRBV5-1,14,TRBJ1-2,NA,TGCGCCAGCAGCCCATCACGAGCCCAAGATGGCTACACCTTC,CASSPSRAQDGYTF
NA,TRBV5-4,15,TRBJ2-7,NA,TGTGCCAGCAGCTTCTCTCTCGACAGCTCCTACGAGCAGTACTTC,CASSFSLDSSYEQYF